These 28 T cell receptor beta chains were all obtained from the same sample, sequenced in a study of T cells after yellow fever vaccination. TCRdb processed the 5' RACE reads anew with MiXCR; each CDR3 protein has one entry. The sample includes tens of thousands of distinct CDR3 sequences, about 6% of them seen just once. Here the sequenced sample was CD4+ T cells sorted from PBMCs, taken approximately 15 days after the first yellow fever vaccination. These TCRs come from a man in his late teens or twenties who received the YFV17D yellow fever vaccine.

This clonotype was observed many times. J is TRBJ2-1 and V is TRBV5-4, with a weak D call TRBD1 (6 bases). Germline assignment: CDR1 SGHNT and CDR2 YYREEE (reference sequence). There are 13 residues in the CDR3. V was pared by 4 bases and J by 4 bases, with 9 bases between. The CDR3 region is CASSDGQYNEQFF. The CDR3 DNA reads TGTGCCAGCAGCGACGGACAGTACAATGAGCAGTTCTTC.

There are many counts of this clonotype. The chain's CDR3 is CASSLLGRASGNIQYF. As DNA, the CDR3 is TGTGCCAGCAGCTTGCTGGGGAGAGCCTCGGGAAACATTCAGTACTTC. The chain carries TRBV5-6 and TRBJ2-4; weak D call: TRBD2 (5 bases). CDR1 is SGHDT and CDR2 is YYEEEE in the germline V gene. This CDR3 is 16 amino acids long. Between the trimmed V and J ends, which lost 1 base and 6 bases, there was a span of 17 bases. Supplemented by reference TRBV5-6 and TRBJ2-4, the full variable domain reads DAGVTQSPTHLIKTRGQQVTLRCSPKSGHDTVSWYQQALGQGPQFIFQYYEEEERQRGNFPDRFSGHQFPNYSSELNVNALLLGDSALYLCASSLLGRASGNIQYFGAGTRLSVL.

This clonotype was recorded at least ten times. This chain joins TRBV5-1 and TRBJ2-7, with D hard to call. Trimming removed 3 bases from V and 1 base from J, with 11 bases in between. The CDR3 is made up of 14 amino acids. CDR1 SGHRS and CDR2 YFSETQ come from the germline V gene. The CDR3 DNA follows: TGCGCCAGCAGCTACACCGACCGGTCCTACGAGCAGTACTTC. Its protein product is CASSYTDRSYEQYF.

Many counts were recorded for this clonotype. The rearrangement links TRBV7-2 to TRBJ2-5, with 8 positions matching TRBD2. V gave up 1 base and J gave up 5 bases; unmatched junction bases: 9. Per the germline V gene, CDR1 is SGHTA and CDR2 is FQGNSA. This CDR3 has 16 residues. Here the CDR3 DNA reads TGTGCCAGCAGCTTAGACGTCCGCGGGGGGATGGAGACCCAGTACTTC. Protein sequence: CASSLDVRGGMETQYF. Drawing the rest from reference TRBV7-2 and TRBJ2-5, the complete variable domain is GAGVSQSPSNKVTEKGKDVELRCDPISGHTALYWYRQSLGQGLEFLIYFQGNSAPDKSGLPSDRFSAERTGGSVSTLTIQRTQQEDSAVYLCASSLDVRGGMETQYFGPGTRLLVL.

This clonotype was counted at least ten times. The CDR3 nucleotides read TGTGCCAGCAGCTTAACCCAAGGGCGCGGTGAAAAACTGTTTTTT. This encodes CASSLTQGRGEKLFF. The chain uses TRBV5-5 and TRBJ1-4; no reliable D call. From germline, CDR1 is SGHKS and CDR2 YYEKEE (reference sequence). The CDR3 has 15 amino acids. Trimming removed 2 bases from V and 7 bases from J, with 15 bases in between.

This clonotype was seen repeatedly, ten times or more. The gene calls are TRBV29-1 and TRBJ1-1, with 8 bases fitting TRBD1. This CDR3 contains 12 residues. CDR1 SQVTM and CDR2 ANQGSEA come from the germline V gene. V dropped 7 bases and J dropped 3; count of bases not matched to a gene: 4. Here the CDR3 reads CSAGTGHTEAFF. CDR3 in DNA: TGCAGCGCCGGGACAGGACACACTGAAGCTTTCTTT.

This clonotype was seen ten or more times. V and J are TRBV7-2 and TRBJ2-7, with TRBD2 identical over 10 bases. V gave up 4 bases and J gave up 3 bases; unmatched junction bases: 6. The CDR3 contains 15 residues. Per the germline V gene, CDR1 is SGHTA and CDR2 is FQGNSA. CDR3 sequence (DNA): TGTGCCAGCAGCTCCCAAGCGGGGGGGAACTACGAGCAGTACGTC. Encoded protein: CASSSQAGGNYEQYV.

This clonotype has a count of ten or more. J is TRBJ1-1 and V is TRBV7-2; D gene uncertain. This CDR3 has 14 residues. Germline V gives CDR1 SGHTA, CDR2 FQGNSA. V lost 5 bases and J 0 bases, leaving 10 bases between the germline ends. The CDR3 region is CASSQGPLNTEAFF. Written as DNA, the CDR3 is TGTGCCAGCAGCCAAGGACCGCTGAACACTGAAGCTTTCTTT.

In its sample, this clonotype was seen many times. The chain links TRBV5-1 to TRBJ2-5; the match to TRBD2 covers 12 bases. The V gene's germline CDR1 is SGHRS and CDR2 YFSETQ. The junction had 7 bases not matched to a gene; V was cut back by 6 bases and J by 4 bases. The CDR3 has 15 residues. The CDR3 DNA reads TGCGCCAGCACTGGACTAGCGGGACATGCAGAGACCCAGTACTTC. It encodes CASTGLAGHAETQYF. Full variable domain (missing parts from reference TRBV5-1 and TRBJ2-5): KAGVTQTPRYLIKTRGQQVTLSCSPISGHRSVSWYQQTPGQGLQFLFEYFSETQRNKGNFPGRFSGRQFSNSRSEMNVSTLELGDSALYLCASTGLAGHAETQYFGPGTRLLVL.

This clonotype has at least ten counts. This chain uses TRBV18 with TRBJ2-5; D is unresolved. The germline V gene has CDR1 KGHSH and CDR2 LQKENI. The V end lost 6 bases, the J end lost 3 bases, and 5 bases lay between the germline ends. The CDR3 loop spans 11 amino acids. CDR3 sequence reads: CASSPKETQYF. The CDR3 DNA sequence: TGTGCCAGCTCGCCTAAAGAGACCCAGTACTTC.

The genes are TRBV5-4 and TRBJ1-5; D remains unclear. From germline, CDR1 is SGHNT and CDR2 YYREEE (reference sequence). The CDR3 sequence is 13 residues long. Trimming left V 0 bases short and J 7 bases short, with 8 bases between. CDR3 DNA sequence: TGTGCCAGCAGCTTGGAAGGAGGCCAGCCCCAGCATTTT. This gives the protein CASSLEGGQPQHF.

This clonotype was detected many times. V and J are TRBV12-5 and TRBJ2-2, with D possibly called TRBD1 or TRBD2 (5 bases each). The CDR3 covers 15 residues. V shed 3 bases and J shed 2 bases, with 10 bases lying between them. The germline CDR1 and CDR2 sequences are LGHNT and FRNRAP. This chain's CDR3 is CASGLWGLNTGELFF. Written as DNA, the CDR3 is TGTGCTAGTGGTTTATGGGGGTTAAACACCGGGGAGCTGTTTTTT. Together with reference TRBV12-5 and TRBJ2-2, the CDR3 gives the full variable domain: DARVTQTPRHKVTEMGQEVTMRCQPILGHNTVFWYRQTMMQGLELLAYFRNRAPLDDSGMPKDRFSAEMPDATLATLKIQPSEPRDSAVYFCASGLWGLNTGELFFGEGSRLTVL.

This clonotype was counted many times. This chain joins TRBV24-1 and TRBJ2-1; D not resolved. Trimming took off 5 bases at V and 0 bases at J, with 7 bases between the two ends. The germline CDR1 and CDR2 sequences are KGHDR and SFDVKD. CDR3 length equals 14 residues. The CDR3 nucleotides read TGTGCCACCAGTGCTGCCAGCTCCTACAATGAGCAGTTCTTC. It specifies CATSAASSYNEQFF.

In this sample, this clonotype turned up many times. The V call is TRBV20-1, the J call TRBJ2-7, with D possibly being TRBD1 (6 bases). The germline CDR1 and CDR2 sequences are DFQATT and SNEGSKA (reference sequence). CDR3 length: 15 residues. Trimming took 3 bases from V and 9 from J, leaving 24 bases between them. CDR3 in amino acids: CSASRLGRGSSGQYF. The CDR3 DNA reads as TGCAGTGCTAGTCGTCTGGGCAGGGGAAGCTCGGGGCAGTACTTC.

This rearrangement joins TRBV10-3 to TRBJ1-1; TRBD1 matches 8 bases. V shed 6 bases, J shed 5 bases, and the junction held 5 bases outside the gene matches. The CDR3 consists of 13 residues. Germline V lookup: CDR1 ENHRY, CDR2 SYGVKD. DNA of the CDR3: TGTGCCATCAGCTACAGGGGGGATACTGAAGCTTTCTTT. This sequence encodes CAISYRGDTEAFF.

This clonotype showed up many times. The rearrangement links TRBV5-1 to TRBJ2-1; 13 nucleotides agree with TRBD2. The CDR3 totals 15 residues. Germline CDR1 reads SGHRS; CDR2 reads YFSETQ. J was trimmed by 6 bases and V by 3 bases; bases with no gene match: 3. The CDR3 bases are TGCGCCAGCAGCTGGGGACTAGCGGGGCTCAATGAGCAGTTCTTC. Protein: CASSWGLAGLNEQFF.

This clonotype appeared many times. The V and J genes are TRBV5-1 and TRBJ2-3; maybe TRBD2 (6 bases). CDR1 is SGHRS and CDR2 is YFSETQ in the germline V gene. V lost 3 bases, J lost 3 bases, and 14 bases lay in between. The CDR3 extends over 15 amino acids. CDR3 in amino acids: CASSSLATGTDTQYF. The CDR3 DNA reads as TGCGCCAGCAGCTCCCTAGCGACCGGAACAGATACGCAGTATTTT.

This clonotype was detected ten times or more. The genes are TRBV4-2 and TRBJ1-1, with D perhaps matching TRBD1 (6 bases). V was trimmed by 4 bases and J by 0 bases, leaving 12 bases between them. Germline V gives CDR1 LGHNA, CDR2 YNFKEQ. The CDR3 totals 15 residues. The CDR3 sequence is CASSLTRGMNTEAFF. The CDR3 DNA follows: TGTGCCAGCAGCCTAACCAGGGGCATGAACACTGAAGCTTTCTTT.

In this sample, this clonotype turned up many times. The chain has TRBV7-3 and TRBJ2-1; 7 bases are shared with TRBD2. This CDR3 comprises 15 residues. V shed 2 bases and J 6 bases; nucleotides not matched to a gene: 7. Looked up from germline, CDR1 is SGHTA and CDR2 is FQGTGA. The CDR3 DNA is TGTGCCAGCAGCTTATTTCTTAGCGGGTTCAATGAGCAGTTCTTC. Translation gives CASSLFLSGFNEQFF.

In its sample, this clonotype was seen many times. The chain recombines TRBV7-8 with TRBJ2-5, with D possibly TRBD1 on 5 matching bases. In germline, CDR1 is SGHVS, CDR2 FQNEAQ. This CDR3 has 14 amino acids. The V end was cut by 6 bases, the J end by 0 bases, with 11 bases between. The CDR3 DNA sequence: TGTGCCAGCAGTGCACGGACAAACCAAGAGACCCAGTACTTC. It translates to CASSARTNQETQYF. Full variable domain (rest looked up from reference TRBV7-8 and TRBJ2-5): GAGVSQSPRYKVAKRGQDVALRCDPISGHVSLFWYQQALGQGPEFLTYFQNEAQLDKSGLPSDRFFAERPEGSVSTLKIQRTQQEDSAVYLCASSARTNQETQYFGPGTRLLVL.

This clonotype was seen at least ten times. The chain has TRBV6-5 and TRBJ1-6; D not resolved. This CDR3 comprises 15 residues. Looked up from germline, CDR1 is MNHEY and CDR2 is SVGAGI. Trimming took off 6 bases at V and 0 bases at J, with 9 bases between the two ends. The DNA for the CDR3 is TGTGCCAGCAGGCCGGGCAGCTCCTATAATTCACCCCTCCACTTT. Its translation is CASRPGSSYNSPLHF.

This clonotype was observed many times. The chain is built from TRBV18 and TRBJ2-7; possible D gene TRBD1, 5 bases. CDR1 and CDR2 (germline): KGHSH, LQKENI. The V end lost 3 bases, the J end lost 1 base, and 10 bases lay between the germline ends. The CDR3 is 14 amino acids. CDR3 loop: CASSPGQLSYEQYV. The CDR3 DNA reads as TGTGCCAGCTCACCGGGGCAACTTTCCTACGAGCAGTACGTC.

This clonotype was seen many times. The V call is TRBV20-1, the J call TRBJ2-3; D tentatively fits TRBD1 or TRBD2 (5 bases each). Trimming removed 6 bases from V and 0 bases from J, with 22 bases in between. The CDR3 consists of 17 residues. Germline V CDR1 and CDR2: DFQATT, SNEGSKA (reference sequence). Here the CDR3 reads CSAPLSPGPTSTDTQYF. The CDR3 region has the DNA TGCAGTGCCCCCTTATCTCCGGGACCCACTAGCACAGATACGCAGTATTTT.

In its sample, this clonotype ranks as medium-sized. The chain is built from TRBV27 and TRBJ2-1, with 8 bases aligning to TRBD2. The CDR3 is 16 residues long. With V trimmed by 2 bases and J by 1 base, 4 bases remained unmatched. Germline CDR1 reads MNHEY; CDR2 reads SMNVEV (reference sequence). The CDR3 DNA is TGTGCCAGCAGTTTACGGCGGGGGGATTCCTACAATGAGCAGTTCTTC. It translates to CASSLRRGDSYNEQFF.

This clonotype came up many times. The rearrangement uses TRBV30 and TRBJ2-4; the D gene is possibly TRBD2 (5 bases). Trimming pared 0 bases from V and 11 bases from J, leaving 20 bases between. The CDR3 length is 15 residues. Germline CDR1 GTSNPN, CDR2 SVGIG (reference sequence). CDR3 DNA: TGTGCCTGGAGTGTACTAGGCGGCGTCCTTTCGCTTCAGTACTTC. It is translated as CAWSVLGGVLSLQYF. The variable domain in full, completed from reference TRBV30 and TRBJ2-4, reads SQTIHQWPATLVQPVGSPLSLECTVEGTSNPNLYWYRQAAGRGLQLLFYSVGIGQISSEVPQNLSASRPQDRQFILSSKKLLLSDSGFYLCAWSVLGGVLSLQYFGAGTRLSVL.

This clonotype showed up many times. The chain combines TRBV12-3 or TRBV12-4 with TRBJ1-2; D unclear. V was shortened by 6 bases and J by 2 bases, with 7 bases between the two germline ends. CDR3 length: 12 amino acids. The CDR3 DNA is TGTGCCAGCAGCCAAACCAACTATGGCTACACCTTC. This sequence encodes CASSQTNYGYTF.

This clonotype was seen many times. The chain is built from TRBV7-2 and TRBJ2-4; 7 bases are shared with TRBD1. J gave up 5 bases and V 0 bases, and 1 base lay outside the gene matches. CDR1 and CDR2 (germline): SGHTA, FQGNSA. The CDR3 sequence is 14 residues long. In DNA, the CDR3 is TGTGCCAGCAGCTTAGCAGGGGGCGAAAACATTCAGTACTTC. As protein: CASSLAGGENIQYF.

Ten or more counts support this clonotype. This chain links TRBV18 with TRBJ1-1; 10 nucleotides line up with TRBD1. V shed 3 bases and J 10 bases; nucleotides not matched to a gene: 14. The CDR3 consists of 16 residues. The germline gives CDR1 KGHSH, CDR2 LQKENI. The CDR3 DNA sequence: TGTGCCAGCTCACCCATATCCGGGACAGGGGTGGGGAGAGCTTTCTTT. This encodes CASSPISGTGVGRAFF. The full variable domain, in which reference TRBV18 and TRBJ1-1 provide the parts outside the CDR3, is NAGVMQNPRHLVRRRGQEARLRCSPMKGHSHVYWYRQLPEEGLKFMVYLQKENIIDESGMPKERFSAEFPKEGPSILRIQQVVRGDSAAYFCASSPISGTGVGRAFFGQGTRLTVV.